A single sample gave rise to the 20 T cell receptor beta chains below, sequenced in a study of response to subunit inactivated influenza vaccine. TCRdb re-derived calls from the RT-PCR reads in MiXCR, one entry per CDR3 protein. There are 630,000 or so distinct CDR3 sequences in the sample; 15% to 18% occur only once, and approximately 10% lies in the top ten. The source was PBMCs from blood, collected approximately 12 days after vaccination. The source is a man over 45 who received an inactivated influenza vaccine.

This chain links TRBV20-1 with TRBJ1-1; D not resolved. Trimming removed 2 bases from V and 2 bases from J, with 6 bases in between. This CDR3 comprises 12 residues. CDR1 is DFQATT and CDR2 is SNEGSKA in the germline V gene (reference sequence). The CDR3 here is CSARPDNTEAFF. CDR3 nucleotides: TGCAGTGCTAGACCTGACAACACTGAAGCTTTCTTT.

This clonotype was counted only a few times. The CDR3 region has the DNA TGTGCCTATTCACGGGGGGATCCCTACGAGCAGTACTTC. Protein: CAYSRGDPYEQYF. The chain carries TRBV30 and TRBJ2-7, with 7 positions matching TRBD2. The CDR3 sequence is 13 residues long. The junction had 8 bases not matched to a gene; V was cut back by 7 bases and J by 2 bases. Germline CDR1 and CDR2: GTSNPN and SVGIG (reference sequence). Combining the CDR3 with reference TRBV30 and TRBJ2-7 gives the whole variable domain SQTIHQWPATLVQPVGSPLSLECTVEGTSNPNLYWYRQAAGRGLQLLFYSVGIGQISSEVPQNLSASRPQDRQFILSSKKLLLSDSGFYLCAYSRGDPYEQYFGPGTRLTVT.

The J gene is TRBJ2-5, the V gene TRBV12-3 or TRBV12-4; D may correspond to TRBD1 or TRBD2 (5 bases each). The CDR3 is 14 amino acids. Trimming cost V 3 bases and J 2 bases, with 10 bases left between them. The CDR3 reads CASSFLGTQETQYF. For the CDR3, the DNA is TGTGCCAGCAGTTTTCTAGGGACGCAAGAGACCCAGTACTTC.

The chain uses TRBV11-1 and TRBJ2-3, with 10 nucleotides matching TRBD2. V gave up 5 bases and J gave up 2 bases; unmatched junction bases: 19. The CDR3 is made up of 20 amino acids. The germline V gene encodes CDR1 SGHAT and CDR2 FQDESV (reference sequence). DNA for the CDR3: TGTGCCAGCAGCCATCGGGACTCCCCCACTAGCGGGGAGTCCACAGATACGCAGTATTTT. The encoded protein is CASSHRDSPTSGESTDTQYF.

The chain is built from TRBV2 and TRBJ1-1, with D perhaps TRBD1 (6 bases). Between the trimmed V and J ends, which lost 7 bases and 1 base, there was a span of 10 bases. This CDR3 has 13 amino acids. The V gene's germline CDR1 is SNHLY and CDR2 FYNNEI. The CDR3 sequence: CASTQGENTEAFF. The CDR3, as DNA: TGTGCCAGCACACAGGGAGAGAACACTGAAGCTTTCTTT.

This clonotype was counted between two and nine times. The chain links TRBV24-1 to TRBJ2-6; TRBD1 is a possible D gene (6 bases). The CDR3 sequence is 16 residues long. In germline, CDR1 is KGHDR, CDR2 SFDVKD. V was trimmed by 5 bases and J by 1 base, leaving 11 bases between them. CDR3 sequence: CATSVRGLSGANVLTF. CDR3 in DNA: TGTGCCACCAGTGTCAGGGGCCTTTCTGGGGCCAACGTCCTGACTTTC.

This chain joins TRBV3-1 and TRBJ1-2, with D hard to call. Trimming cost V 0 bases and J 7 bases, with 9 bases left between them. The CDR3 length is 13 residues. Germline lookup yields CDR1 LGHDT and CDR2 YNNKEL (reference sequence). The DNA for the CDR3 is TGTGCCAGCAGCCAAGAACGCCGGAGTGGCTACACCTTC. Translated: CASSQERRSGYTF.

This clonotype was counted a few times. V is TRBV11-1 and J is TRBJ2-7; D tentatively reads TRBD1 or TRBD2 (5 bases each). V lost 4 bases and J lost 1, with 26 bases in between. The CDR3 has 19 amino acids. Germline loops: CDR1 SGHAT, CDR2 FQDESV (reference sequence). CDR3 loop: CASSSVVGGPRVFSYEQYF. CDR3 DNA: TGTGCCAGCAGCTCGGTGGTTGGGGGACCCCGAGTCTTTTCCTACGAGCAGTACTTC.

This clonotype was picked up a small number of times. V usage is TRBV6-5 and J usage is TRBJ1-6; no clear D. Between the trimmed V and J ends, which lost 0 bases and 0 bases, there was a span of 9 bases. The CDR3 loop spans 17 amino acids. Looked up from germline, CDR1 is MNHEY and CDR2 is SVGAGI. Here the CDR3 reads CASSYSRWGSYNSPLHF. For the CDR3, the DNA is TGTGCCAGCAGTTACTCTCGGTGGGGCTCCTATAATTCACCCCTCCACTTT.

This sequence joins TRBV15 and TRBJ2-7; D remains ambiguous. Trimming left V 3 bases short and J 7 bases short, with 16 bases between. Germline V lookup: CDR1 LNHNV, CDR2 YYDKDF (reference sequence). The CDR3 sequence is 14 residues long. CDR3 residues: CATSRTGGSREQYF. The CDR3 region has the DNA TGTGCCACCAGCAGGACGGGCGGATCGCGGGAGCAGTACTTC.

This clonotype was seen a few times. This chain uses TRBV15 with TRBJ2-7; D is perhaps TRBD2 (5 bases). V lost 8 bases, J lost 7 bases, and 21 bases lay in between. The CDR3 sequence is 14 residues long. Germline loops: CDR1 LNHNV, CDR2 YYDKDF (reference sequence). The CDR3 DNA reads TGTGCCACCGGGTCCAGAGGGAGCCGGAGTGAGCAGTACTTC. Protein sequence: CATGSRGSRSEQYF.

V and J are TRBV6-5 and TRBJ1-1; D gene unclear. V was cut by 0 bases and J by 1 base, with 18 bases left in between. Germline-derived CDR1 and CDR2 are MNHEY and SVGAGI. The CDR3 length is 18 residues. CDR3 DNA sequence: TGTGCCAGCAGTTACTCGATACCCCAGTTCGTTTCGAACACTGAAGCTTTCTTT. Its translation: CASSYSIPQFVSNTEAFF.

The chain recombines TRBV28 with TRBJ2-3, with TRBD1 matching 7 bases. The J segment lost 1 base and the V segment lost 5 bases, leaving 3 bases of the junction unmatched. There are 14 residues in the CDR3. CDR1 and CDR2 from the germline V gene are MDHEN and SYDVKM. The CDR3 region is CASSRDSGTDTQYF. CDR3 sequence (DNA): TGTGCCAGCAGTCGGGACAGTGGCACAGATACGCAGTATTTT.

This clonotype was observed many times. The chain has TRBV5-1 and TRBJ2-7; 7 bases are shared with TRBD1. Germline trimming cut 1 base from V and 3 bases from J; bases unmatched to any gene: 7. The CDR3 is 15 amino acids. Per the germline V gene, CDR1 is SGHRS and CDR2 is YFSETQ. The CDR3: CASSLQRTGFYEQYF. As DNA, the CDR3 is TGCGCCAGCAGCTTGCAGAGGACAGGCTTCTACGAGCAGTACTTC.

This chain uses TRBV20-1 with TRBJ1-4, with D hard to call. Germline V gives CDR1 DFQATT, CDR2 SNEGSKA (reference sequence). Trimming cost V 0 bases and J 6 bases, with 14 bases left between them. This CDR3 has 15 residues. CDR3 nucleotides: TGCAGTGCTAGAGATTTCAGTGTGACCGATGAAAAACTGTTTTTT. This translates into CSARDFSVTDEKLFF.

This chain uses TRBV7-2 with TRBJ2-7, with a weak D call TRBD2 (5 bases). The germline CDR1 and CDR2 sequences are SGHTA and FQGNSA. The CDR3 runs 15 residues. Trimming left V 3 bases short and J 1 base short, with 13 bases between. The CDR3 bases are TGTGCCAGCAGCTTGATCGGACTGCGGTCCTACGAGCAGTACTTC. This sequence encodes CASSLIGLRSYEQYF.

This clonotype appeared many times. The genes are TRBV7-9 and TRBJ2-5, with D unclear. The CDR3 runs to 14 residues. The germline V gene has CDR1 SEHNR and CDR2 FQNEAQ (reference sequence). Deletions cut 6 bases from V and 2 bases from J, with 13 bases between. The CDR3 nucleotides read TGTGCCAGCAGTTCACCTTGGGGTCAAGAGACCCAGTACTTC. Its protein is CASSSPWGQETQYF.

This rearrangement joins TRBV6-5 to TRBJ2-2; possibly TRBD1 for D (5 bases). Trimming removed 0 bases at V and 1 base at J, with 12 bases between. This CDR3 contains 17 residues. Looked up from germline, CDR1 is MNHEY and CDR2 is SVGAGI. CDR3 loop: CASSYSVSRENTGELFF. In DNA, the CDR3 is TGTGCCAGCAGTTACTCGGTTTCCAGGGAGAACACCGGGGAGCTGTTTTTT.

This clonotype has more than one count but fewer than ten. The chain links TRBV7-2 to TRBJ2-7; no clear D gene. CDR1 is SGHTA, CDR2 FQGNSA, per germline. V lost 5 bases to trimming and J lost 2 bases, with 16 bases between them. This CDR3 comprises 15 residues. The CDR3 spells CASSPTTLNPYEQYF. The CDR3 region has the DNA TGTGCCAGCAGCCCCACGACCCTCAACCCCTACGAGCAGTACTTC.

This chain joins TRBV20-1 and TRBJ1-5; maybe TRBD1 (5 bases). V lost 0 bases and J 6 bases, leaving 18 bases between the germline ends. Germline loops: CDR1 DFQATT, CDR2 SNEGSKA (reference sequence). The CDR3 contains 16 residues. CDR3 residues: CSAREGGSSGGQPQHF. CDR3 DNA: TGCAGTGCTAGAGAAGGAGGGTCCTCGGGGGGTCAGCCCCAGCATTTT.